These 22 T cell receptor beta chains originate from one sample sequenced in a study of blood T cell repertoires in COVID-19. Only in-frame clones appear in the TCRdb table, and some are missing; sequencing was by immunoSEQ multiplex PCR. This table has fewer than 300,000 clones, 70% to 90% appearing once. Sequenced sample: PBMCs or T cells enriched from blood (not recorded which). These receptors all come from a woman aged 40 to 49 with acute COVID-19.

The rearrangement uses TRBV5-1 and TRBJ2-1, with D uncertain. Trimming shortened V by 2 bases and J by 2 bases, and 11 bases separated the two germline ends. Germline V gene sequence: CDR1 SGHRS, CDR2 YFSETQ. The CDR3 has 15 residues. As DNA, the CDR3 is TGCGCCAGCAGCTTAGTGGCGGCCGCCTACAATGAGCAGTTCTTC. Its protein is CASSLVAAAYNEQFF.

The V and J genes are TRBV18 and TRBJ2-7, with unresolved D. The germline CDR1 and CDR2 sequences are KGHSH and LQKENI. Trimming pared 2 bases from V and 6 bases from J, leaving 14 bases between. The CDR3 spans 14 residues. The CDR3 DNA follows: TGTGCCAGCTCACCAACGAACCAGCGCGGCGAGCAGTACGTC. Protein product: CASSPTNQRGEQYV.

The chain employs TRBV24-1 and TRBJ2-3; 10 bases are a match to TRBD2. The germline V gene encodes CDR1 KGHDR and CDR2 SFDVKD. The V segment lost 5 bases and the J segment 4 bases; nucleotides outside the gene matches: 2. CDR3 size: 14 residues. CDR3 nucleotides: TGTGCCACCAGTGGGACTAGCGGCCCAGATACGCAGTATTTT. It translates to CATSGTSGPDTQYF.

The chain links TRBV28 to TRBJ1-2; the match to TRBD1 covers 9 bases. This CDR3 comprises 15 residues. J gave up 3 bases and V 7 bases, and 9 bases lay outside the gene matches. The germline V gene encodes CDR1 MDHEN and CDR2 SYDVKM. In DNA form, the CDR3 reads TGTGCCAGCACCCCTCTGGACAGGGGCTACTATGGCTACACCTTC. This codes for CASTPLDRGYYGYTF.

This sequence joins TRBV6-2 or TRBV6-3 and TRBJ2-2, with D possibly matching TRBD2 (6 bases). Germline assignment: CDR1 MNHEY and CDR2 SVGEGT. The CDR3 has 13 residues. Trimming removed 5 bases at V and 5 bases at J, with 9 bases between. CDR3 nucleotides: TGTGCCAGCAGTCAGACTAGTACCGGGGAGCTGTTTTTT. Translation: CASSQTSTGELFF.

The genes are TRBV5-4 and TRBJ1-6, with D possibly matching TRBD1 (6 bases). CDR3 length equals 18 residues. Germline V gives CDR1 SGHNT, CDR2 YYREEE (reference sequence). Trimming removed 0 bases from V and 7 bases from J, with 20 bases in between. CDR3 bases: TGTGCCAGCAGCTTGGCCGGGGGGGCCCAGGGACTGAATTCACCCCTCCACTTT. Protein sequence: CASSLAGGAQGLNSPLHF. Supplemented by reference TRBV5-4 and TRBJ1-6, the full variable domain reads ETGVTQSPTHLIKTRGQQVTLRCSSQSGHNTVSWYQQALGQGPQFIFQYYREEENGRGNFPPRFSGLQFPNYSSELNVNALELDDSALYLCASSLAGGAQGLNSPLHFGNGTRLTVT.

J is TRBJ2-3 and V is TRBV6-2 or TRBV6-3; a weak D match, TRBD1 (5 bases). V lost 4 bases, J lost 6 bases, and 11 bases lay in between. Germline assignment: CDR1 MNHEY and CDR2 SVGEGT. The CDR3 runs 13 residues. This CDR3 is CASSWGRVDTQYF. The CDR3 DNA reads TGTGCCAGCAGTTGGGGCAGGGTGGATACGCAGTATTTT.

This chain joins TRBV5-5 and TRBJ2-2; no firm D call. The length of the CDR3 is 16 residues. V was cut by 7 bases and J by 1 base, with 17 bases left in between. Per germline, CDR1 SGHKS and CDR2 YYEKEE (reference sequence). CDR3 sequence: CASAPSPRENTGELFF. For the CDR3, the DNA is TGTGCCAGCGCCCCAAGCCCCCGAGAGAACACCGGGGAGCTGTTTTTT.

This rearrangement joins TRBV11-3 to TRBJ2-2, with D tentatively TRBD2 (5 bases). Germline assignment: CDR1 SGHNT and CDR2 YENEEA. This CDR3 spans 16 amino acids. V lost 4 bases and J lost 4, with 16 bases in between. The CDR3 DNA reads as TGTGCCAGCAGCTCAAGGACTGTGGGGAGCACCGGGGAGCTGTTTTTT. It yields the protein CASSSRTVGSTGELFF.

Here the CDR3 reads CATSRDLQGVHYGYTF. The CDR3 region has the DNA TGTGCCACCAGCAGAGATCTGCAAGGGGTCCACTATGGCTACACCTTC. The gene calls are TRBV15 and TRBJ1-2, with D tentatively TRBD1 (5 bases). Trimming cost V 0 bases and J 3 bases, with 14 bases left between them. In germline, CDR1 is LNHNV, CDR2 YYDKDF (reference sequence). This CDR3 has 16 residues.

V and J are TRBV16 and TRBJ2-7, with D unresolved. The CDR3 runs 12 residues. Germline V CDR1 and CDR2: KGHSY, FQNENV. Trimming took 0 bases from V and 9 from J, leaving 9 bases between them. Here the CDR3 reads CASSQSPSWQYV. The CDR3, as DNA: TGTGCCAGCAGCCAATCCCCGAGTTGGCAGTACGTC.

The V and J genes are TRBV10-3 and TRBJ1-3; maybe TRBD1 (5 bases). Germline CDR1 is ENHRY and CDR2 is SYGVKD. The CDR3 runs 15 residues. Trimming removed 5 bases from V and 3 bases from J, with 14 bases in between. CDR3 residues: CAISPNGGFGNTIYF. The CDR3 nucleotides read TGTGCCATCAGTCCGAACGGGGGGTTTGGAAACACCATATATTTT.

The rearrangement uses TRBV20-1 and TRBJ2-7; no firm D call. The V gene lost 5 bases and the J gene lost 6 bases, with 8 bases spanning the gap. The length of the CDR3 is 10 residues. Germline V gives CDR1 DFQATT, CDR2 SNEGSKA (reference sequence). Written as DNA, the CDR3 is TGCAGTGCTGCTAGAAGCGAGCAGTACTTC. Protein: CSAARSEQYF.

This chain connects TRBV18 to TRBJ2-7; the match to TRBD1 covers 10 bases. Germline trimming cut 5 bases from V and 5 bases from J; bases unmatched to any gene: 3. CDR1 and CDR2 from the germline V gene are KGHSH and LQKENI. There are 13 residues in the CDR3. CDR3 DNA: TGTGCCAGCTCATGGGACAGGGGCCACGAGCAGTACTTC. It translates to CASSWDRGHEQYF.

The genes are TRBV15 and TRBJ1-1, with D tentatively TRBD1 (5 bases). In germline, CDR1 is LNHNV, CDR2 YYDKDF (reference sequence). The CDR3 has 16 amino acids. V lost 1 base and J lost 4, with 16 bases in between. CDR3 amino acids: CATSRGGGWGSTEAFF. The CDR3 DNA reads TGTGCCACCAGCAGAGGCGGGGGATGGGGGAGCACTGAAGCTTTCTTT.

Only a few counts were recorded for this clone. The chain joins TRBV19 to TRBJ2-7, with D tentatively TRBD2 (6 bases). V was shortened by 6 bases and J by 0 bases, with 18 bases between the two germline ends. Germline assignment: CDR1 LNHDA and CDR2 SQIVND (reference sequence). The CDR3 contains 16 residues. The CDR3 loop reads CASSQEGLPNSYEQYF. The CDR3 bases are TGTGCCAGTAGCCAAGAGGGACTTCCTAACTCCTACGAGCAGTACTTC.

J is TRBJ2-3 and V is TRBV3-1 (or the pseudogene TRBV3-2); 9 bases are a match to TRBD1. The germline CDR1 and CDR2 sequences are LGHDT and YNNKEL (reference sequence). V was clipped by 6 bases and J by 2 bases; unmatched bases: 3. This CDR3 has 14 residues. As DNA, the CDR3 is TGTGCCAGCAGGGGACAGGGAGTCACAGATACGCAGTATTTT. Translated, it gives CASRGQGVTDTQYF.

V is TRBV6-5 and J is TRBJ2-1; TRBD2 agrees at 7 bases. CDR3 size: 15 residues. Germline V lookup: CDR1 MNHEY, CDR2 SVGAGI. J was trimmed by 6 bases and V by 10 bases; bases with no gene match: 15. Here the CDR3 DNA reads TGTGCCATATCAAGGGCCCTAGAGCGGGGCAATGAGCAGTTCTTC. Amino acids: CAISRALERGNEQFF.

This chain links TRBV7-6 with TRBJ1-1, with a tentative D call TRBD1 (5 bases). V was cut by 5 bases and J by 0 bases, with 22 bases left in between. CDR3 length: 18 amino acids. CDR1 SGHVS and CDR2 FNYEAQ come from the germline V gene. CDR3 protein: CASSLPGGADILNTEAFF. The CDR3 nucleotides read TGTGCCAGCAGCCTCCCGGGCGGGGCAGATATTTTGAACACTGAAGCTTTCTTT. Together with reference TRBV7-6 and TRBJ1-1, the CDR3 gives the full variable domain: GAGVSQSPRYKVTKRGQDVALRCDPISGHVSLYWYRQALGQGPEFLTYFNYEAQQDKSGLPNDRFSAERPEGSISTLTIQRTEQRDSAMYRCASSLPGGADILNTEAFFGQGTRLTVV.

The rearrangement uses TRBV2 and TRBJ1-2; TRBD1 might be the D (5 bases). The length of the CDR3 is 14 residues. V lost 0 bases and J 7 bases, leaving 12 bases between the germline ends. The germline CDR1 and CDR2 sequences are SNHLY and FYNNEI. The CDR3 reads CASSEAGGSSGYTF. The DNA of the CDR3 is TGTGCCAGCAGTGAAGCCGGGGGGTCAAGTGGCTACACCTTC. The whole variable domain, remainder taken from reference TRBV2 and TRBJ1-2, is EPEVTQTPSHQVTQMGQEVILRCVPISNHLYFYWYRQILGQKVEFLVSFYNNEISEKSEIFDDQFSVERPDGSNFTLKIRSTKLEDSAMYFCASSEAGGSSGYTFGSGTRLTVV.

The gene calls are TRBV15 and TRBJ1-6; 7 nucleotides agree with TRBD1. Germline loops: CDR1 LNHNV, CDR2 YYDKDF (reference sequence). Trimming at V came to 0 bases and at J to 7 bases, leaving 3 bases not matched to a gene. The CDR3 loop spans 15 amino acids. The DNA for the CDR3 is TGTGCCACCAGCAGAGATCGAGGGGGCAATTCACCCCTCCACTTT. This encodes CATSRDRGGNSPLHF.

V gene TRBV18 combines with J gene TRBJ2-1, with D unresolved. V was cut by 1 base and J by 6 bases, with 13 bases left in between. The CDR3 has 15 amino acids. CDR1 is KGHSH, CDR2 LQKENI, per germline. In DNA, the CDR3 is TGTGCCAGCTCACCACGGCGGAGTACTTCCAATGAGCAGTTCTTC. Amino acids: CASSPRRSTSNEQFF.